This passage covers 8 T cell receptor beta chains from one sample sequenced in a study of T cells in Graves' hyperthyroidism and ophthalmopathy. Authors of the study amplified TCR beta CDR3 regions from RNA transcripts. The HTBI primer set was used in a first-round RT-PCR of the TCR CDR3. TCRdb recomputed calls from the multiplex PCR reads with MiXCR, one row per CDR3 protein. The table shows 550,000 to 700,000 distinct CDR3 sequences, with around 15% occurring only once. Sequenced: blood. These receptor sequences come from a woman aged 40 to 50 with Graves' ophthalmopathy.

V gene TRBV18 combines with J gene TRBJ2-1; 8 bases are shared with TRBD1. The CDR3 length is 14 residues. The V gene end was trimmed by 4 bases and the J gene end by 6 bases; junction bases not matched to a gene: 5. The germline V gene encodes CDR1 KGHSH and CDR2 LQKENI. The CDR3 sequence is CASSRQGNLNEQFF. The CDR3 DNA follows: TGTGCCAGCTCACGACAGGGGAATCTCAATGAGCAGTTCTTC. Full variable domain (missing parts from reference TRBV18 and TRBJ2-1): NAGVMQNPRHLVRRRGQEARLRCSPMKGHSHVYWYRQLPEEGLKFMVYLQKENIIDESGMPKERFSAEFPKEGPSILRIQQVVRGDSAAYFCASSRQGNLNEQFFGPGTRLTVL.

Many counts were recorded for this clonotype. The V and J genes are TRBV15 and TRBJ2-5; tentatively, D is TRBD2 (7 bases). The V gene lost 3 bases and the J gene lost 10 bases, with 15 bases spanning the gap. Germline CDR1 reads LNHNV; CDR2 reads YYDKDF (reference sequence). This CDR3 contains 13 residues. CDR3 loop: CATSSRGASDQYF. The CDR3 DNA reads TGTGCCACCAGCAGCCGGGGGGCTAGCGACCAGTACTTC. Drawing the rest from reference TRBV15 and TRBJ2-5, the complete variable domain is DAMVIQNPRYQVTQFGKPVTLSCSQTLNHNVMYWYQQKSSQAPKLLFHYYDKDFNNEADTPDNFQSRRPNTSFCFLDIRSPGLGDTAMYLCATSSRGASDQYFGPGTRLLVL.

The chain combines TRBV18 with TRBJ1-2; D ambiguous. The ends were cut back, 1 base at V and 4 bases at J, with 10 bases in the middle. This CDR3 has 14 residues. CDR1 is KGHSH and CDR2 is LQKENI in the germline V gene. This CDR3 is CASSPLEESYGYTF. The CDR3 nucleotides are TGTGCCAGCTCACCACTTGAGGAGAGCTATGGCTACACCTTC. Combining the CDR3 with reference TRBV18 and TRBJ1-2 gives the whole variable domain NAGVMQNPRHLVRRRGQEARLRCSPMKGHSHVYWYRQLPEEGLKFMVYLQKENIIDESGMPKERFSAEFPKEGPSILRIQQVVRGDSAAYFCASSPLEESYGYTFGSGTRLTVV.

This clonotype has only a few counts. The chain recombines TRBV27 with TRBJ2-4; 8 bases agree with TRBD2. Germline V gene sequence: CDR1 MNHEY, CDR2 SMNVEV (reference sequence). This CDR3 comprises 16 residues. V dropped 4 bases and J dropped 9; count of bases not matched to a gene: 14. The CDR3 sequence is CASSSPGGAAGGIQYF. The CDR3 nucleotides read TGTGCCAGCAGTTCCCCGGGGGGGGCAGCCGGGGGCATTCAGTACTTC.

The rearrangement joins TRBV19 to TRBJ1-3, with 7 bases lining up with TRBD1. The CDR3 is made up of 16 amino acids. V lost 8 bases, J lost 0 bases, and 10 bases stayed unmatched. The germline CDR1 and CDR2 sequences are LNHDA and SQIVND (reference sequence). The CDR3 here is CASQNTGERSGNTIYF. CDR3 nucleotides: TGTGCCAGTCAAAACACAGGGGAACGCTCTGGAAACACCATATATTTT.

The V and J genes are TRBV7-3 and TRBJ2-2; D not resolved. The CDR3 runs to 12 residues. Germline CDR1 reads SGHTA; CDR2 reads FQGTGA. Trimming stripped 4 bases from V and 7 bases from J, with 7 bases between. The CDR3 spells CASSSQVGELFF. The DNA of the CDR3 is TGTGCCAGCAGCTCTCAGGTCGGGGAGCTGTTTTTT. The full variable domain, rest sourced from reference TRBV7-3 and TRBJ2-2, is GAGVSQTPSNKVTEKGKYVELRCDPISGHTALYWYRQSLGQGPEFLIYFQGTGAADDSGLPNDRFFAVRPEGSVSTLKIQRTERGDSAVYLCASSSQVGELFFGEGSRLTVL.

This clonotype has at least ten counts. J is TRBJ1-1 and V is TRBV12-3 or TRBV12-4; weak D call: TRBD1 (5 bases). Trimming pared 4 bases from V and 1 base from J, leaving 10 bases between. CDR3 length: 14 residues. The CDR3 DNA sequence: TGTGCCAGCAGTTCAACGACAGCGAACACTGAAGCTTTCTTT. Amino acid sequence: CASSSTTANTEAFF.

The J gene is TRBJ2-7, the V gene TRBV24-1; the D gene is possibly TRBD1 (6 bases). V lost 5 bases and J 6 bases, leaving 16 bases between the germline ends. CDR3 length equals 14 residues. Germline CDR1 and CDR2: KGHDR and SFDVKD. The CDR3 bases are TGTGCCACCAGTGGAAGGGGGAACAAGGGCGAGCAGTACTTC. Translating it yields CATSGRGNKGEQYF.